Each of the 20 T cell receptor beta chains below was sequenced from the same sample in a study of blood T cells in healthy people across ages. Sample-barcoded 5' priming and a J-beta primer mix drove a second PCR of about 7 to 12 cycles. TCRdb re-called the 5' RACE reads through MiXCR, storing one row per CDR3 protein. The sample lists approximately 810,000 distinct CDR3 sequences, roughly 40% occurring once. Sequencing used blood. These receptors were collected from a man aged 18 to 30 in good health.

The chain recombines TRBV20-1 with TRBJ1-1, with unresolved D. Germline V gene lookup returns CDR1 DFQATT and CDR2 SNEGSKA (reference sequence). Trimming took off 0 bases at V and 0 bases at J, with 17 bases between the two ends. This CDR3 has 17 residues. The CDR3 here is CSARDGQVGWVNTEAFF. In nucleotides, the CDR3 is TGCAGTGCTAGAGATGGGCAGGTCGGTTGGGTGAACACTGAAGCTTTCTTT.

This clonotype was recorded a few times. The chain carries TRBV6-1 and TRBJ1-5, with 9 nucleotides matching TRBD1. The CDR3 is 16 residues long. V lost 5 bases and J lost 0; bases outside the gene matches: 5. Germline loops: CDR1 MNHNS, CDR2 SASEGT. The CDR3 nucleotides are TGTGCCAGCAGTAAAGGGACAGGGCCTAGCAATCAGCCCCAGCATTTT. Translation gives CASSKGTGPSNQPQHF.

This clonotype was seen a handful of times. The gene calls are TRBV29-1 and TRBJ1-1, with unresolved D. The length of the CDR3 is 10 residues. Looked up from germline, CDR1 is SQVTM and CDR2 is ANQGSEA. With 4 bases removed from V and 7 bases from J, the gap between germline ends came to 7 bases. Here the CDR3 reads CSVGAVEAFF. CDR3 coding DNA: TGCAGCGTTGGGGCGGTTGAAGCTTTCTTT.

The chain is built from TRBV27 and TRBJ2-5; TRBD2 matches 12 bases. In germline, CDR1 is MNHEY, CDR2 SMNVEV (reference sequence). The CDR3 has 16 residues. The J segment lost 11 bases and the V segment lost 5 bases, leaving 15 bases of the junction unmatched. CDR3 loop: CASSTPSGGASNEQYF. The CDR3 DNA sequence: TGTGCCAGCAGTACACCTAGCGGGGGGGCGTCTAATGAGCAGTACTTC.

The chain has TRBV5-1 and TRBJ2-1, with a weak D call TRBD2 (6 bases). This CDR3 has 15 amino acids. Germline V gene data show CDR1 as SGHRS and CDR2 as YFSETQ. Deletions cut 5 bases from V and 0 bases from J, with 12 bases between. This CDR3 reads CASRGDSTSYNEQFF. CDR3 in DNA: TGCGCCAGCAGAGGGGACTCCACCTCCTACAATGAGCAGTTCTTC. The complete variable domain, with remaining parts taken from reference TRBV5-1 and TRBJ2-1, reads KAGVTQTPRYLIKTRGQQVTLSCSPISGHRSVSWYQQTPGQGLQFLFEYFSETQRNKGNFPGRFSGRQFSNSRSEMNVSTLELGDSALYLCASRGDSTSYNEQFFGPGTRLTVL.

CDR3 in amino acids: CASSYLPLGPNYGYTF. DNA of the CDR3: TGTGCCAGCAGTTACTTGCCACTGGGGCCTAACTATGGCTACACCTTC. The J gene is TRBJ1-2, the V gene TRBV6-6; D is possibly TRBD1 (5 bases). The V and J ends lost 1 base and 0 bases respectively, with 12 bases between them. Germline V gene lookup returns CDR1 MNHNY and CDR2 SVGAGI (reference sequence). This CDR3 spans 16 amino acids.

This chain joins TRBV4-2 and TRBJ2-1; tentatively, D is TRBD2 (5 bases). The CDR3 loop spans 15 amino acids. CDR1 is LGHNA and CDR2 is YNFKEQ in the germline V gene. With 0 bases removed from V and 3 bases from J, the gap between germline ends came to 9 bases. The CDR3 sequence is CASSQERAGYNEQFF. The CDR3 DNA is TGTGCCAGCAGCCAAGAGAGGGCGGGCTACAATGAGCAGTTCTTC.

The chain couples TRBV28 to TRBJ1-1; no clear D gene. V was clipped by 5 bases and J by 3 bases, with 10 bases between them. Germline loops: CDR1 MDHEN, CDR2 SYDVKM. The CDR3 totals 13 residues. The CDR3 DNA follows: TGTGCCAGCAGTCTGCCAGTTCACACTGAAGCTTTCTTT. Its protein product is CASSLPVHTEAFF.

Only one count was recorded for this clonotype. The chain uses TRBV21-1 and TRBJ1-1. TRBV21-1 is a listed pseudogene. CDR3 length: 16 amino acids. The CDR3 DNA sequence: TGTGCCAGCAGCAAAAAGGGGGGGGGGCCTCGGGCTGAAGCTTTCTTT. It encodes CASSKKGGGPRAEAFF.

DNA for the CDR3: TGCAGTGCCTTGATGGACGGTACCTACAATGAGCAGTACTTC. Translation gives CSALMDGTYNEQYF. V usage is TRBV20-1 and J usage is TRBJ2-7; D gene unclear. This CDR3 is built from 14 residues. Germline V gene sequence: CDR1 DFQATT, CDR2 SNEGSKA (reference sequence). The germline V and J ends were trimmed by 6 bases and 7 bases, with 22 bases remaining between them.

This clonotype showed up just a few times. CDR3 residues: CASSESLARDEKLFF. CDR3 DNA: TGTGCCAGCAGTGAATCGCTGGCGCGGGATGAAAAACTGTTTTTT. The V call is TRBV25-1, the J call TRBJ1-4, with no clear D. CDR1 is MGHDK and CDR2 is SYGVNS in the germline V gene. V was clipped by 1 base and J by 6 bases, with 12 bases between them. This CDR3 is built from 15 residues.

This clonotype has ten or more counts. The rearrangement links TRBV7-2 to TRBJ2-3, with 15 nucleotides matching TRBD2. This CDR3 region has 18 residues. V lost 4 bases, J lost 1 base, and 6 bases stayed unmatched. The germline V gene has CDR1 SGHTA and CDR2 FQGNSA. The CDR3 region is CASSSGTSGGLGTDTQYF. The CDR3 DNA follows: TGTGCCAGCAGCTCCGGGACTAGCGGGGGGCTTGGCACAGATACGCAGTATTTT.

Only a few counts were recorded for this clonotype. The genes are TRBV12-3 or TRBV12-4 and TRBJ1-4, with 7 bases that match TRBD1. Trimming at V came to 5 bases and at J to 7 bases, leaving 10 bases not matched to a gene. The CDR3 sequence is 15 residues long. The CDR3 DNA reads TGTGCCAGCAGTCCCCCGGACAGGAGAGGTGAAAAACTGTTTTTT. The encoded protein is CASSPPDRRGEKLFF.

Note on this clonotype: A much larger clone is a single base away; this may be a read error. The CDR3 region is CASNTLSTGTGANVLTF. The CDR3 coding sequence is TGTGCCAGCAACACACTGAGCACAGGGACTGGGGCCAACGTCCTGACTTTC. V gene TRBV2 combines with J gene TRBJ2-6; D might be TRBD1 (6 bases). V was trimmed by 7 bases and J by 2 bases, leaving 18 bases between them. Germline V gene sequence: CDR1 SNHLY, CDR2 FYNNEI. The CDR3 loop spans 17 amino acids. The full variable domain, with the rest looked up from reference TRBV2 and TRBJ2-6, is EPEVTQTPSHQVTQMGQEVILRCVPISNHLYFYWYRQILGQKVEFLVSFYNNEISEKSEIFDDQFSVERPDGSNFTLKIRSTKLEDSAMYFCASNTLSTGTGANVLTFGAGSRLTVL.

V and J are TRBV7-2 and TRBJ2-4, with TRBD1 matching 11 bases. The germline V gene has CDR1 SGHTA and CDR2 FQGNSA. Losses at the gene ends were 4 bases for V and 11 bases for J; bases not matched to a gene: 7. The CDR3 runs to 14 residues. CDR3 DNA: TGTGCCAGCAGCTCCGGGACAGGGGGGTTGGTTCAGTACTTC. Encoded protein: CASSSGTGGLVQYF.

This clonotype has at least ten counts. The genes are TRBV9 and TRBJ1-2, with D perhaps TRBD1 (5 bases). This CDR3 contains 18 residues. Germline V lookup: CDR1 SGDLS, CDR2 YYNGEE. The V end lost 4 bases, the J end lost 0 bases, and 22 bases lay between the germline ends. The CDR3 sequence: CASSTRWGPNGTNYGYTF. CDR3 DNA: TGTGCCAGCAGCACCCGCTGGGGCCCAAACGGAACTAACTATGGCTACACCTTC. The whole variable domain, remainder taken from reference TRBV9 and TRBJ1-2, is DSGVTQTPKHLITATGQRVTLRCSPRSGDLSVYWYQQSLDQGLQFLIQYYNGEERAKGNILERFSAQQFPDLHSELNLSSLELGDSALYFCASSTRWGPNGTNYGYTFGSGTRLTVV.

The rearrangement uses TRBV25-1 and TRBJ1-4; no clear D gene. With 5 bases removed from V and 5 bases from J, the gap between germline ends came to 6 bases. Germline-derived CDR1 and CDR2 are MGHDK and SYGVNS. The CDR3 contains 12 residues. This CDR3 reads CASSSLNEKLFF. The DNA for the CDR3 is TGTGCCAGCAGTTCCCTCAATGAAAAACTGTTTTTT. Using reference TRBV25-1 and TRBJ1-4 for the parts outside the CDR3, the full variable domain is EADIYQTPRYLVIGTGKKITLECSQTMGHDKMYWYQQDPGMELHLIHYSYGVNSTEKGDLSSESTVSRIRTEHFPLTLESARPSHTSQYLCASSSLNEKLFFGSGTQLSVL.

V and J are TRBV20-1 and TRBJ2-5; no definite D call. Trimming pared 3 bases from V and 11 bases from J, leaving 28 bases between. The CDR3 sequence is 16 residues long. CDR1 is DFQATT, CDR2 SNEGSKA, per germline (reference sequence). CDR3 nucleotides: TGCAGTGCTAGCGACCCCCCCGGAAGGTGGCACAATGAGCAGTACTTC. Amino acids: CSASDPPGRWHNEQYF.

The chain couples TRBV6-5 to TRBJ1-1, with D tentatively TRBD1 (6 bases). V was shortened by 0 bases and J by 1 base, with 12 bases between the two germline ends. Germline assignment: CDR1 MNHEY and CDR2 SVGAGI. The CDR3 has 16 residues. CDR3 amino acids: CASSYSRSGANTEAFF. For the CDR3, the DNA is TGTGCCAGCAGTTACTCGAGGTCAGGGGCGAACACTGAAGCTTTCTTT.

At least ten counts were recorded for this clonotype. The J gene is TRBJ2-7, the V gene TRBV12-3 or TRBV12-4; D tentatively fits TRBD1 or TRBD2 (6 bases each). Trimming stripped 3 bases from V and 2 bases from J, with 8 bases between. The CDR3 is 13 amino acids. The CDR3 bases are TGTGCCAGCAGTTTGGAGGGGGCCTACGAGCAGTACTTC. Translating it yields CASSLEGAYEQYF.